This T cell receptor (beta chain) was observed in a study of blood T cells in healthy people across ages. The authors isolated at least 6 million PBMCs per sample. Sample-barcoded 5' priming and a J-beta primer mix drove a second PCR of about 6 to 12 cycles. Each of the cDNA molecules was tagged by a template-switch adaptor with 12 random nucleotides. Each CDR3 protein is one row after TCRdb ran MiXCR on the 5' RACE reads. The profile covers over 950,000 distinct CDR3 sequences, with roughly two fifths appearing a single time and less than 15% taken by the ten largest. Sequenced material: blood. The sequence was collected from a man aged 18 to 35 in good health.

The CDR3 is CASSALDRGYHEQYF. The CDR3 DNA follows: TGTGCCAGCAGCGCTTTGGACAGGGGATACCACGAGCAGTACTTC. The chain has TRBV7-9 and TRBJ2-7, with TRBD1 matching 9 bases. Trimming at V came to 5 bases and at J to 5 bases, leaving 10 bases not matched to a gene. Germline CDR1 and CDR2: SEHNR and FQNEAQ (reference sequence). This CDR3 has 15 amino acids.